This record looks at one T cell receptor beta chain sequence and its context. Its antigen is unidentified. V lost 11 bases and J lost 7; bases outside the gene matches: 8. Germline CDR1 ENHRY, CDR2 SYGVKD. This CDR3 contains 13 residues. The sample is drawn from a study of T cell responses to AZD1222 COVID-19 vaccine. The wider study: Whether given at about 4 or about 12 weeks, second doses were pooled.

Points from the study as a whole: Spike-wide vaccine-associated CD4 TCRs dominated at 160-218 and 743-854.

Only in-frame clones appear in the TCRdb table, and some are missing; sequencing was by immunoSEQ multiplex PCR. The sample shows about 170,000 clones, 85% to 90% of them seen only once. Sequences were derived from peripheral blood, sampled on day 0 of AZD1222 vaccination. This chain links TRBV10-3 with TRBJ1-6; 7 bases line up with TRBD1. This receptor was taken from an adult in good health. CDR3 bases: TGTGCCCGTCGGGACAGCCCCAATTCACCCCTCCACTTT. Protein sequence: CARRDSPNSPLHF.